Shown below are 11 T cell receptor beta chains from a single sample sequenced in a study of early T cells in non-severe SARS-CoV-2 infection. TCRdb itself ran the 5' RACE reads through MiXCR, one entry per CDR3 protein. The data show about 26,000 distinct CDR3 sequences, 5.1% seen once. Sequenced material: whole blood. Receptors were obtained from an adult who was a healthcare worker with PCR-confirmed SARS-CoV-2 infection or an uninfected control (not recorded which).

The chain is built from TRBV7-6 and TRBJ2-2, with TRBD1 as a possible D gene (7 bases). CDR1 is SGHVS and CDR2 is FNYEAQ in the germline V gene. This CDR3 has 17 residues. Trimming removed 4 bases from V and 4 bases from J, with 19 bases in between. CDR3 region: CASSSGTRQGGTGELFF. In nucleotides, the CDR3 is TGTGCCAGCAGCTCCGGTACCCGACAGGGAGGCACCGGGGAGCTGTTTTTT.

This clonotype was counted only a few times. This rearrangement joins TRBV18 to TRBJ2-3, with 10 bases lining up with TRBD2. The length of the CDR3 is 19 residues. CDR1 KGHSH and CDR2 LQKENI come from the germline V gene. V trimming: 2 bases; J trimming: 2 bases; junction bases outside the gene matches: 13. The CDR3 reads CASSPSLLAGEPDTDTQYF. The CDR3 DNA is TGTGCCAGCTCACCAAGTCTGCTAGCGGGGGAGCCAGACACAGATACGCAGTATTTT.

This clonotype was counted only a few times. This chain links TRBV29-1 with TRBJ2-1; 10 bases line up with TRBD1. CDR1 is SQVTM, CDR2 ANQGSEA, per germline. V shed 8 bases and J 8 bases; nucleotides not matched to a gene: 18. This CDR3 spans 16 amino acids. This CDR3 is CSFWGIPGQGSDEQFF. The CDR3 DNA reads as TGCAGCTTCTGGGGGATCCCGGGACAGGGGAGCGATGAGCAGTTCTTC.

As concerns this clonotype: A much more abundant neighbour one base away suggests this may be a read error. J is TRBJ2-7 and V is TRBV3-1; TRBD1 matches 7 bases. This CDR3 has 13 amino acids. Germline values: CDR1 LGHDT, CDR2 YNNKEL (reference sequence). CDR3 residues: CAGSHAGTDEQYF. CDR3 coding DNA: TGTGCCGGCAGCCATGCTGGGACAGACGAGCAGTACTTC.

This clonotype was seen repeatedly, ten times or more. The chain links TRBV19 to TRBJ2-1; 8 bases fit TRBD1. The CDR3 runs to 17 residues. With V trimmed by 7 bases and J by 3 bases, 14 bases remained unmatched. Per the germline V gene, CDR1 is LNHDA and CDR2 is SQIVND (reference sequence). The CDR3 loop is CASNPRAQGANYNEQFF. CDR3 DNA: TGTGCCAGTAACCCCAGAGCTCAGGGGGCGAACTACAATGAGCAGTTCTTC.

The gene calls are TRBV10-2 and TRBJ2-6, with D unresolved. The CDR3 covers 18 residues. The V and J ends lost 3 bases and 0 bases respectively, with 15 bases between them. Germline lookup yields CDR1 WSHSY and CDR2 SAAADI. Here the CDR3 reads CASSDQSLAPSGANVLTF. CDR3 nucleotides: TGCGCCAGCAGTGATCAATCCCTCGCCCCCTCTGGGGCCAACGTCCTGACTTTC.

This clonotype was seen at least ten times. J is TRBJ2-5 and V is TRBV6-6; tentatively, D is TRBD1 (6 bases). The CDR3 covers 14 residues. CDR1 and CDR2 from the germline V gene are MNHNY and SVGAGI (reference sequence). Between the trimmed V and J ends, which lost 0 bases and 5 bases, there was a span of 10 bases. The CDR3 region is CASSYSRTVETQYF. DNA for the CDR3: TGTGCCAGCAGTTACTCCCGGACAGTCGAGACCCAGTACTTC.

This clonotype has a handful of counts. The CDR3: CSGRGGETQYF. The CDR3 nucleotides read TGCAGCGGTAGGGGGGGAGAGACCCAGTACTTC. V and J are TRBV29-1 and TRBJ2-5, with D maybe TRBD2 (7 bases). V lost 7 bases, J lost 4 bases, and 10 bases lay in between. Germline V CDR1 and CDR2: SQVTM, ANQGSEA. The CDR3 consists of 11 residues.

This clonotype showed up many times. The CDR3 bases are TGCGCCAGCTCCCTGACAGGGGGGGACACCGGGGAGCTGTTTTTT. Encoded protein: CASSLTGGDTGELFF. The genes are TRBV10-2 and TRBJ2-2, with 9 bases that match TRBD1. V shed 8 bases and J 3 bases; nucleotides not matched to a gene: 7. Germline values: CDR1 WSHSY, CDR2 SAAADI. The length of the CDR3 is 15 residues.

This clonotype was observed at least ten times. The chain combines TRBV6-5 with TRBJ2-6; a possible D gene is TRBD1 (5 bases). Trimming shortened V by 0 bases and J by 0 bases, and 21 bases separated the two germline ends. This CDR3 contains 21 residues. Germline V CDR1 and CDR2: MNHEY, SVGAGI. This CDR3 is CASSYSRDSLFRRSGANVLTF. CDR3 nucleotide sequence: TGTGCCAGCAGTTACTCCCGCGACAGTTTATTCCGCCGCTCTGGGGCCAACGTCCTGACTTTC.

This clonotype appeared a few times. The chain employs TRBV10-2 and TRBJ2-3; no reliable D call. Looked up from germline, CDR1 is WSHSY and CDR2 is SAAADI. The ends were cut back, 4 bases at V and 3 bases at J, with 8 bases in the middle. The CDR3 is 13 residues long. CDR3 DNA sequence: TGCGCCAGCAGTGCTGGGGTAACAGATACGCAGTATTTT. This sequence encodes CASSAGVTDTQYF.